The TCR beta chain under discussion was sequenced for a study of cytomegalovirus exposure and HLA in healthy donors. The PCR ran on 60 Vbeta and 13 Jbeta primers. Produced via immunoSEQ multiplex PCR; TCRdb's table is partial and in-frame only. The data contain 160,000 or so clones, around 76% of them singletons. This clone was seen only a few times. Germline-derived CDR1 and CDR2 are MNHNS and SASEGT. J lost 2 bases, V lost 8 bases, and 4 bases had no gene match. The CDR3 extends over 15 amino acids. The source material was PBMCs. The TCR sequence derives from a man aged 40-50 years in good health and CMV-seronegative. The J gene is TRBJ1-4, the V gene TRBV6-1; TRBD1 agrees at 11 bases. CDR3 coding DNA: TGTGCCAGCCTAGGACAGGGGGCGACTAATGAAAAACTGTTTTTT. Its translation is CASLGQGATNEKLFF.